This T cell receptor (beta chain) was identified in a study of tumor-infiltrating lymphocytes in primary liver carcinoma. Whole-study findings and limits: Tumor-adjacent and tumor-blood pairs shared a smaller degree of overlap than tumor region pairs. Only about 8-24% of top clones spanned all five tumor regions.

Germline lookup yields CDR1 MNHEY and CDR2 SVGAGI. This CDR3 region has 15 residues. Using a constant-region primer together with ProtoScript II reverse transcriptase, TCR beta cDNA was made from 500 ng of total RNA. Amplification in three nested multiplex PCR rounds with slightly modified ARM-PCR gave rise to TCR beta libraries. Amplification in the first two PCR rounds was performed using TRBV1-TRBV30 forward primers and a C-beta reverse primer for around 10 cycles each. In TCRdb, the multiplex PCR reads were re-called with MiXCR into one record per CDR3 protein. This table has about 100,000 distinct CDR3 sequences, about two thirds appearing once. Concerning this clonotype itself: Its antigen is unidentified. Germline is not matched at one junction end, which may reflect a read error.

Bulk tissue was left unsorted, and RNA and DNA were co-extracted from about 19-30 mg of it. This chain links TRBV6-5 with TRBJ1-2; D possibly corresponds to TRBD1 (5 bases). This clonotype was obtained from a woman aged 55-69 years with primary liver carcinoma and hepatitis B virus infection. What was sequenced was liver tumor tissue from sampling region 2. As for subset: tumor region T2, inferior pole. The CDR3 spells CATSYSITGGRGYTF. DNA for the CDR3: TGTGCCACCAGTTACTCGATTACAGGCGGTCGTGGCTACACCTTC.